This T cell receptor beta chain is from a study of blood T cell repertoires in COVID-19. The overall study: Acute and convalescent COVID-19 samples came from the United States, Italy and Spain.

Source study methods: By means of reference gene primer amplification, nucleated cell counts were estimated. Using immunoSEQ multiplex PCR, the repertoire was profiled, and TCRdb retains in-frame clones only, with some absent. Clonal size and the V and J genes are those of that table, whereas D and trimming came from the DNA. Here the sample spans 200,000 to 250,000 clones, less than 85% being singletons. CDR3 length: 14 residues. Germline V CDR1 and CDR2: LGHDT, YNNKEL (reference sequence). J lost 2 bases, V lost 5 bases, and 4 bases had no gene match. Sample: peripheral blood. This chain joins TRBV3-1 (or the pseudogene TRBV3-2) and TRBJ1-1; 8 bases match TRBD1. The receptor's source is a woman in her 70s with active or convalescent COVID-19. The CDR3 DNA is TGTGCCAGCAGCAGTGGACAGGGAAACACTGAAGCTTTCTTT. Translation gives CASSSGQGNTEAFF.